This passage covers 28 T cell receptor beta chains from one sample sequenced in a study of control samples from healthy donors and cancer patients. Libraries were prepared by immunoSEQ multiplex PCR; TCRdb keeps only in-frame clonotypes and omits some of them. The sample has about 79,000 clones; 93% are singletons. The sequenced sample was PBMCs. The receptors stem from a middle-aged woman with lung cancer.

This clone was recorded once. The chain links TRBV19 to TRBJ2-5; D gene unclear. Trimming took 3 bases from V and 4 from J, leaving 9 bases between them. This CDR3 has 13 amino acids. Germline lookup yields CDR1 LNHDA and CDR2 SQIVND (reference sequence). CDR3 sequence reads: CASSIPSIETQYF. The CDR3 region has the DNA TGTGCCAGTAGTATCCCCTCAATAGAGACCCAGTACTTC.

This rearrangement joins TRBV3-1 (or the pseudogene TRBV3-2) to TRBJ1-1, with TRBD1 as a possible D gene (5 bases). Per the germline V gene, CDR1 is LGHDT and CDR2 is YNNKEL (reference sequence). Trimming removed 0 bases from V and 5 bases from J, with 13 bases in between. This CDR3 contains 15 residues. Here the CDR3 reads CASSQDSTGGTEAFF. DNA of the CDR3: TGTGCCAGCAGCCAAGATTCAACAGGCGGTACTGAAGCTTTCTTT.

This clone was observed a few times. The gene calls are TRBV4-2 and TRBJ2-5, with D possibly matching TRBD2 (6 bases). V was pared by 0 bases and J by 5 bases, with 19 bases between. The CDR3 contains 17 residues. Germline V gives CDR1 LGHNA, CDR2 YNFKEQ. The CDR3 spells CASSQEGDGGAWETQYF. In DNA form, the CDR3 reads TGTGCCAGCAGCCAAGAAGGCGACGGCGGGGCTTGGGAGACCCAGTACTTC.

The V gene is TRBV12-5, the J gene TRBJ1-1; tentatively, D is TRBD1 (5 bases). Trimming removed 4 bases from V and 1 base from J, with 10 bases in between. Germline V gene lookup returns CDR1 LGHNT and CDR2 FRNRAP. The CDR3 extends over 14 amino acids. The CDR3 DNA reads TGTGCTAGTGGTTCGGGACGGGAGAACACTGAAGCTTTCTTT. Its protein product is CASGSGRENTEAFF.

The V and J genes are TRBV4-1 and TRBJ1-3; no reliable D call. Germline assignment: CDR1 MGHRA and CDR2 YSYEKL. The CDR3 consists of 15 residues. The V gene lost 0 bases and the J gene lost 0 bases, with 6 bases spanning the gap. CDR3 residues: CASSQEPSSGNTIYF. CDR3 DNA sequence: TGCGCCAGCAGCCAAGAACCGAGCTCTGGAAACACCATATATTTT.

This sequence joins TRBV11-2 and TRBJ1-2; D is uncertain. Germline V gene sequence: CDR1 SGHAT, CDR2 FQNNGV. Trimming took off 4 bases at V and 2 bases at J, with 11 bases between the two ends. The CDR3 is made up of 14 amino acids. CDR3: CASSSRSKNYGYTF. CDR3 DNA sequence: TGTGCCAGCAGCTCAAGGAGTAAGAACTATGGCTACACCTTC.

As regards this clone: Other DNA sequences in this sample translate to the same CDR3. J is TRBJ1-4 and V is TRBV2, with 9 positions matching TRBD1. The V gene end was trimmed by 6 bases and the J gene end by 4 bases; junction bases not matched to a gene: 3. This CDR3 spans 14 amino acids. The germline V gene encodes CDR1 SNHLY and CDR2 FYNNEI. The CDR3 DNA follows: TGTGCCAGCAGCCCGGACAGGGGTAATGAAAAACTGTTTTTT. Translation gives CASSPDRGNEKLFF. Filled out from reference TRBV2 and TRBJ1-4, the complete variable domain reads EPEVTQTPSHQVTQMGQEVILRCVPISNHLYFYWYRQILGQKVEFLVSFYNNEISEKSEIFDDQFSVERPDGSNFTLKIRSTKLEDSAMYFCASSPDRGNEKLFFGSGTQLSVL.

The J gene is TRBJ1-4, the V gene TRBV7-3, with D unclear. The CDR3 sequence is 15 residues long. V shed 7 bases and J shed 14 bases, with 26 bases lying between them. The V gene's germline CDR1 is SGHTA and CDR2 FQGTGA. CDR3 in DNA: TGTGCCAGCAACTCGCGTTTGGACGTTGTTAAGATGCTGTTTTTT. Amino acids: CASNSRLDVVKMLFF.

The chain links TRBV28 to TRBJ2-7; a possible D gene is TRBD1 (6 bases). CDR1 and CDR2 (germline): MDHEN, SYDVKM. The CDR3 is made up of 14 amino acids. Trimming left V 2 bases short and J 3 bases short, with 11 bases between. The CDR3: CASSLQTGGYEQYF. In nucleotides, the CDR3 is TGTGCCAGCAGTTTACAGACAGGCGGCTACGAGCAGTACTTC.

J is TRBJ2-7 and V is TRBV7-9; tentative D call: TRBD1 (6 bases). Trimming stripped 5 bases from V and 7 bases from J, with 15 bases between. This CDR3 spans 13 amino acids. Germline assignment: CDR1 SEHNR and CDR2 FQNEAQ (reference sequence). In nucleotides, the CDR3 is TGTGCCAGCAGCACAACAGGGCGAGGGGAGCAGTACTTC. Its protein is CASSTTGRGEQYF.

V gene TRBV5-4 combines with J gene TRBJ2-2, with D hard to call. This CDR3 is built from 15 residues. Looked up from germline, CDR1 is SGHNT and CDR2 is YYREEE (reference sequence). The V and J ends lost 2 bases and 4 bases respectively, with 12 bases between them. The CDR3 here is CASSFARSPTGELFF. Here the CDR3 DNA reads TGTGCCAGCAGCTTCGCGAGAAGTCCCACCGGGGAGCTGTTTTTT.

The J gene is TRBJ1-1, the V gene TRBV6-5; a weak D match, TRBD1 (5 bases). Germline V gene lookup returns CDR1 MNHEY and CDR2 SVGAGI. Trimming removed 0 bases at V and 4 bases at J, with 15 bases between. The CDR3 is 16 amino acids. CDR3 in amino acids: CASSYSMGERGTEAFF. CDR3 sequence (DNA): TGTGCCAGCAGTTACTCGATGGGTGAGAGGGGCACTGAAGCTTTCTTT.

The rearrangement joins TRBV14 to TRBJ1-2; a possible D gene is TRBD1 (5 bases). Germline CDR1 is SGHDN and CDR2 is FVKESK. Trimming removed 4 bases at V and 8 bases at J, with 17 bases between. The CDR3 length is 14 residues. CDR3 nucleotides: TGTGCCAGCAGCCCTTCCGGGACGTATAAAGGCTACACCTTC. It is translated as CASSPSGTYKGYTF.

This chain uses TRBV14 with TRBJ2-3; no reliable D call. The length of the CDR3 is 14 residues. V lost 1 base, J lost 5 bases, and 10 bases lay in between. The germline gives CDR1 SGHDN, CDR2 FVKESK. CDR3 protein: CASSQAGLGDTQYF. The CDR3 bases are TGTGCCAGCAGCCAAGCGGGTCTGGGAGATACGCAGTATTTT.

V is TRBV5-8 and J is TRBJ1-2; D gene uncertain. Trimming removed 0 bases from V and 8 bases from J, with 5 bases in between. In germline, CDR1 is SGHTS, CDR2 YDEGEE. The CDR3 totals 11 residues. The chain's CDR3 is CASSLDLGYTF. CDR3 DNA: TGTGCCAGCAGCTTGGACCTGGGCTACACCTTC.

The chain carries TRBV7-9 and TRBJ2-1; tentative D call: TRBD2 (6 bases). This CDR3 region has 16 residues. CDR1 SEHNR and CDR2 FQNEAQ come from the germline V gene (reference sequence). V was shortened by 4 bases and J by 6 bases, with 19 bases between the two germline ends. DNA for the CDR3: TGTGCCAGCAGCTCCACGGCGGGGTGGCTAGGCAATGAGCAGTTCTTC. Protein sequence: CASSSTAGWLGNEQFF.

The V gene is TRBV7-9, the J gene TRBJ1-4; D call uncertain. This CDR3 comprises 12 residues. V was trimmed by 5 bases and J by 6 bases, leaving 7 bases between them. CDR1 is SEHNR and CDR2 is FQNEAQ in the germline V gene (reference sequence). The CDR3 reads CASSRADEKLFF. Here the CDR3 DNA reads TGTGCCAGCAGCCGGGCGGATGAAAAACTGTTTTTT.

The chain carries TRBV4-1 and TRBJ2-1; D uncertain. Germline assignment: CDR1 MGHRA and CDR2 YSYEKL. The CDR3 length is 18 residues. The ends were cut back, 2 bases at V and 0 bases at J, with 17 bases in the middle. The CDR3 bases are TGCGCCAGCAGCCAATTCATCACCGATACCCGCTCCTACAATGAGCAGTTCTTC. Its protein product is CASSQFITDTRSYNEQFF.

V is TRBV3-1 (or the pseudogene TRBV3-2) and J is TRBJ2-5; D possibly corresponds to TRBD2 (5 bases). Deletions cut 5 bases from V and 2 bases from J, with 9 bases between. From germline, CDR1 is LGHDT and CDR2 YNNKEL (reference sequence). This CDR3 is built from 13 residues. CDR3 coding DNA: TGTGCCAGCAGCTCCTCGGGACAAGAGACCCAGTACTTC. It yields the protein CASSSSGQETQYF.

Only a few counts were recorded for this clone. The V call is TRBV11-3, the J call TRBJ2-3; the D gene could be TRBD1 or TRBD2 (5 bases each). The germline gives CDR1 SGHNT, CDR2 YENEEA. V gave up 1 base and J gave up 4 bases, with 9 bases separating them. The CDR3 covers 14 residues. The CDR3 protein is CASSLGDASDTQYF. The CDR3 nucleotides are TGTGCCAGCAGCTTAGGGGACGCCTCAGATACGCAGTATTTT.

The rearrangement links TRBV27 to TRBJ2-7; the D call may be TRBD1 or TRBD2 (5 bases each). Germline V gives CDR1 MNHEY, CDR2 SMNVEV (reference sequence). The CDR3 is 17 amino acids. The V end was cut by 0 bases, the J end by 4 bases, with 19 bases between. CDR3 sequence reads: CASSLSSSVGTDYEQYF. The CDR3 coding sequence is TGTGCCAGCAGTTTATCTTCCTCGGTAGGGACCGATTACGAGCAGTACTTC.

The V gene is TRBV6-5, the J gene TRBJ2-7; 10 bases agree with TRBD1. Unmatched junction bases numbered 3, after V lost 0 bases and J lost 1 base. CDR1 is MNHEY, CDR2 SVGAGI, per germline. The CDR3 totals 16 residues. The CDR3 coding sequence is TGTGCCAGCAGTTACTCGGGACAGGGGCTTTCCTACGAGCAGTACTTC. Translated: CASSYSGQGLSYEQYF.

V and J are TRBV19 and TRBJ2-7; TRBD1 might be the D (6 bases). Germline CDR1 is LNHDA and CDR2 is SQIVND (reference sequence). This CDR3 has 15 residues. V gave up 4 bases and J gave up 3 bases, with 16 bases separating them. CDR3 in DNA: TGTGCCAGTAGTAACCAGGGGTCAGTGGGCTACGAGCAGTACTTC. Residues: CASSNQGSVGYEQYF. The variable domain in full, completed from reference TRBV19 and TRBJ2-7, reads DGGITQSPKYLFRKEGQNVTLSCEQNLNHDAMYWYRQDPGQGLRLIYYSQIVNDFQKGDIAEGYSVSREKKESFPLTVTSAQKNPTAFYLCASSNQGSVGYEQYFGPGTRLTVT.

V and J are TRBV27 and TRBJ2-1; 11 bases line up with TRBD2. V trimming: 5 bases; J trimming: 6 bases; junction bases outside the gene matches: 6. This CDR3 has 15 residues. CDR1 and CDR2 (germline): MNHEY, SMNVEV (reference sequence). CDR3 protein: CASSQGTSGANEQFF. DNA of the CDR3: TGTGCCAGCAGTCAAGGGACTAGCGGAGCCAATGAGCAGTTCTTC.

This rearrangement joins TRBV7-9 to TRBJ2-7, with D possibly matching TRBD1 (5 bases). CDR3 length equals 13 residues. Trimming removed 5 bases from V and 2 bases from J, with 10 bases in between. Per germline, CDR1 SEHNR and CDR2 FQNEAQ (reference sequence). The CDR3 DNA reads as TGTGCCAGCAGCCAGACAGTTACCTACGAGCAGTACTTC. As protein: CASSQTVTYEQYF.

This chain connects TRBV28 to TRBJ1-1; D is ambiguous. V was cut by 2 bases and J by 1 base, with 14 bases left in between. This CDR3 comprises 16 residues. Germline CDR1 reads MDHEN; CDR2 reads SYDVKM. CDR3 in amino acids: CASSLAFLETNTEAFF. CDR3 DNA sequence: TGTGCCAGCAGTTTAGCGTTCCTCGAGACGAACACTGAAGCTTTCTTT.

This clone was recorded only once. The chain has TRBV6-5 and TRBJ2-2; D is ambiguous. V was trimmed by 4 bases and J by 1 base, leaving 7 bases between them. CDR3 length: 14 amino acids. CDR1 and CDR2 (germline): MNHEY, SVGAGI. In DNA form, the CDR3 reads TGTGCCAGCAGTTCAGACGGGAACACCGGGGAGCTGTTTTTT. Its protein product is CASSSDGNTGELFF.

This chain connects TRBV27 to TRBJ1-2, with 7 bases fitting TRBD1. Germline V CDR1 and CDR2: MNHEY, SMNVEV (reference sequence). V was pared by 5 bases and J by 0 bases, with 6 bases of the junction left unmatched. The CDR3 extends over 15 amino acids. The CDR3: CASSRGTEANYGYTF. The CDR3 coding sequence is TGTGCCAGCAGTAGAGGGACAGAAGCTAACTATGGCTACACCTTC.